This TCR beta chain derives from a study of blood T cell repertoires in COVID-19. Overall study: Italy, Spain and the United States were the sources of the convalescent and acute COVID-19 samples. In each case, the material was cDNA or gDNA derived from T cells, B-cell-depleted T cells, or PBMCs.

CDR3 length equals 13 residues. Authors' data handling: Scientists estimated how many nucleated cells there were by amplifying reference gene primers. The method was immunoSEQ multiplex PCR; TCRdb's version includes in-frame clones alone and lacks a portion of them. The V and J calls and the clone size are those of that table, but D and trimming were determined from the DNA. The table shows approximately 98,000 clones, with around 80% occurring only once. The rearrangement joins TRBV21-1 to TRBJ2-1; the table calls TRBD2, which could not be checked here. TRBV21-1 is a pseudogene. This TCR derives from a man aged 80 or over with acute or convalescent COVID-19. Sequenced material: peripheral blood. The CDR3 region is CASSKVGGNEQFF. The CDR3 DNA sequence: TGTGCCAGCAGCAAAGTGGGGGGGAATGAGCAGTTCTTC.